This paragraph covers one TCR beta chain sequence. This specimen belongs to a study of blood T cell repertoires in COVID-19. TCRdb keeps only in-frame clones here, not all; method: immunoSEQ multiplex PCR. The repertoire has 100,000 to 150,000 clones, roughly nine tenths of them found once; the top ten carry 25% to 30%. Losses at the gene ends were 2 bases for V and 7 bases for J; bases not matched to a gene: 3. Per germline, CDR1 MNHNS and CDR2 SASEGT. The CDR3 consists of 13 residues. The clonotype comes from a man between 70 and 80 years old with active or convalescent COVID-19. The source material was peripheral blood. The rearrangement uses TRBV6-1 and TRBJ2-5, with 8 nucleotides matching TRBD2. In DNA, the CDR3 is TGTGCCAGCAGTGAATTTCGGGAGGGGACCCAGTACTTC. Its translation: CASSEFREGTQYF.